These 8 T cell receptor beta chains were sequenced from one sample in a study of CD4 T cells in relation to SARS-CoV-2 and coronaviruses. CD4+ T cells from unexposed donors were obtained before the COVID-19 pandemic (2011-2018). The cells were cultured for less than twelve days before CD4+ T cells were isolated. Antigens of these TCRs are unknown. Profiling relied on immunoSEQ multiplex PCR, and the TCRdb table lists in-frame clones only, not all of them. This sample has approximately 20,000 clones, with over 70% found just once. The sequencing input was CD4+ T cells from PBMCs, cultured in vitro. The receptor set was obtained from a human donor in good health.

CDR3 amino acids: CASSLTTEAFF. The CDR3 DNA follows: TGTGCCAGCAGTTTGACCACTGAAGCTTTCTTT. The V gene is TRBV12-3 or TRBV12-4, the J gene TRBJ1-1; D is unclear. The CDR3 covers 11 residues. With 3 bases removed from V and 4 bases from J, the gap between germline ends came to 3 bases.

Comments on this clone: Different DNA sequences within this sample yield the same CDR3. The V call is TRBV28, the J call TRBJ1-2; a possible D gene is TRBD1 (5 bases). The germline V gene has CDR1 MDHEN and CDR2 SYDVKM. Trimming removed 3 bases from V and 6 bases from J, with 8 bases in between. This CDR3 is built from 12 residues. CDR3 DNA sequence: TGTGCCAGCAGTTTTGGGGGGGATGGCTACACCTTC. Amino acids: CASSFGGDGYTF.

The chain links TRBV7-9 to TRBJ1-6, with D possibly matching TRBD1 (5 bases). Between the trimmed V and J ends, which lost 1 base and 10 bases, there was a span of 14 bases. CDR3 length: 15 amino acids. CDR1 is SEHNR, CDR2 FQNEAQ, per germline (reference sequence). The CDR3 region is CASSLGGSLASPLHF. As DNA, the CDR3 is TGTGCCAGCAGCTTAGGGGGCAGCCTAGCGTCACCCCTCCACTTT.

In this sample, this clone turned up once. The chain is built from TRBV5-1 and TRBJ1-1, with a possible D match to TRBD1 (6 bases). The germline gives CDR1 SGHRS, CDR2 YFSETQ. Between the trimmed V and J ends, which lost 3 bases and 2 bases, there was a span of 20 bases. CDR3 length: 17 amino acids. CDR3 sequence: CASSSSGGRTVNTEAFF. The DNA for the CDR3 is TGCGCCAGCAGCTCCTCTGGGGGGAGGACAGTAAACACTGAAGCTTTCTTT.

The rearrangement uses TRBV24-1 and TRBJ2-7; D gene uncertain. Between the trimmed V and J ends, which lost 3 bases and 3 bases, there was a span of 8 bases. The CDR3 loop spans 13 amino acids. Germline V lookup: CDR1 KGHDR, CDR2 SFDVKD. The CDR3, as DNA: TGTGCCACCAGTGATACGGACGGCTACGAGCAGTACTTC. This sequence encodes CATSDTDGYEQYF.

The genes are TRBV27 and TRBJ2-7; D assignment may be TRBD1 or TRBD2 (6 bases each). Germline assignment: CDR1 MNHEY and CDR2 SMNVEV (reference sequence). The V end was cut by 7 bases, the J end by 7 bases, with 20 bases between. The CDR3 covers 14 residues. The CDR3 reads CASTGGGSGREQYF. The CDR3 DNA reads as TGTGCCAGCACCGGAGGGGGGAGCGGTCGGGAGCAGTACTTC.

The rearrangement links TRBV20-1 to TRBJ1-2; D unclear. V lost 4 bases to trimming and J lost 1 base, with 4 bases between them. The germline V gene has CDR1 DFQATT and CDR2 SNEGSKA (reference sequence). The CDR3 is 11 residues long. CDR3 DNA sequence: TGCAGTGCTAAGCTTAACTATGGCTACACCTTC. Translation: CSAKLNYGYTF.

The chain combines TRBV28 with TRBJ1-5; perhaps TRBD1 as D (6 bases). Germline values: CDR1 MDHEN, CDR2 SYDVKM. CDR3 length equals 15 residues. Trimming took off 5 bases at V and 4 bases at J, with 15 bases between the two ends. The CDR3 nucleotides are TGTGCCAGCAGTGTAACAGGGATGGGTAATCAGCCCCAGCATTTT. Translated, it gives CASSVTGMGNQPQHF.